Below are 9 T cell receptor beta chains sequenced from a single sample in a study of tumor and adjacent non-tumor tissue in lung cancer. The template was RNA from unsorted bulk tissue. The normal lung tissue was taken more than 3 cm from the tumor edge. TCRbeta libraries were built with three rounds of nested PCR, modified from ARM-PCR. TCRdb ran MiXCR on the multiplex PCR reads and lists one entry per CDR3 protein. The sample includes approximately 120,000 distinct CDR3 sequences, about 64% seen only once; the top ten take 15% to 20%. What was sequenced was distant non-tumor lung tissue. These TCRs come from a man in his sixties with non-small cell lung cancer.

This clonotype was seen at least ten times. The chain uses TRBV30 and TRBJ2-5, with 9 bases matching TRBD2. Germline CDR1 is GTSNPN and CDR2 is SVGIG (reference sequence). The CDR3 is 14 amino acids. V shed 1 base and J 5 bases; nucleotides not matched to a gene: 5. The CDR3 nucleotides read TGTGCCTGGAGTGGTAGAACTAGCGGGGAGACCCAGTACTTC. Its translation: CAWSGRTSGETQYF.

This clonotype was found a few times. At one end the junction does not follow the germline gene, possibly because of a read error. The V and J genes are TRBV5-4 and TRBJ2-7; the match to TRBD1 covers 9 bases. Germline V gene data show CDR1 as SGHNT and CDR2 as YYREEE (reference sequence). The CDR3 consists of 14 residues. CDR3 in amino acids: CTSSRDRDSYEQYF. DNA of the CDR3: TGTACCAGCAGTCGGGACAGGGACTCCTACGAGCAGTACTTC.

Ten or more counts support this clonotype. The rearrangement uses TRBV5-4 and TRBJ2-1, with D possibly being TRBD1 (6 bases). Between the trimmed V and J ends, which lost 0 bases and 0 bases, there was a span of 13 bases. The CDR3 length is 17 residues. Germline V gene sequence: CDR1 SGHNT, CDR2 YYREEE (reference sequence). The CDR3 here is CASSLEAGVSSYNEQFF. The CDR3 region has the DNA TGTGCCAGCAGCTTGGAGGCAGGGGTTTCCTCCTACAATGAGCAGTTCTTC. Full variable domain (outside the CDR3, taken from reference TRBV5-4 and TRBJ2-1): ETGVTQSPTHLIKTRGQQVTLRCSSQSGHNTVSWYQQALGQGPQFIFQYYREEENGRGNFPPRFSGLQFPNYSSELNVNALELDDSALYLCASSLEAGVSSYNEQFFGPGTRLTVL.

This clonotype was seen only a few times. Mismatch with germline at one junction end may stem from a read error. The chain has TRBV11-2 and TRBJ2-2; 14 bases fit TRBD2. CDR3 length equals 18 residues. Germline loops: CDR1 SGHAT, CDR2 FQNNGV. DNA for the CDR3: TGTGCCAGTAGCTCGGGACTAGCGGGAGCGATGAATACCGGGGAGCTGTTTTTT. Its protein product is CASSSGLAGAMNTGELFF.

On this clonotype itself: This may be a read error: a much more frequent sequence differs by one nucleotide. This chain links TRBV5-1 with TRBJ2-3; 7 positions agree with TRBD1. The CDR3 is 15 amino acids. Germline V lookup: CDR1 SGHRS, CDR2 YFSETQ. Here the CDR3 reads CANSLDGTAGNTQYF. The CDR3 nucleotides are TGCGCCAACAGCTTGGACGGGACAGCTGGAAATACGCAGTATTTT.

Comment on this clonotype: The germline gene is not matched at one end of the junction; a read error may be the cause. The gene calls are TRBV6-1 and TRBJ2-7; TRBD1 or TRBD2 may be the D gene (5 bases each). CDR3 length: 10 amino acids. Germline CDR1 is MNHNS and CDR2 is SASEGT. The CDR3 sequence is CANSEADKGF. The CDR3 DNA reads as TGTGCAAACAGTGAAGCGGACAAGGGATTC.

Of note for this clonotype: Compared with germline, one end of the junction differs, possibly owing to a read error. This chain links TRBV4-2 with TRBJ1-1; no clear D gene. The CDR3 spans 13 residues. Germline CDR1 is LGHNA and CDR2 is YNFKEQ. CDR3 loop: CASSQEKGGVTFF. Written as DNA, the CDR3 is TGTGCCAGTAGCCAAGAAAAGGGAGGTGTAACTTTCTTT.

This sequence joins TRBV6-1 and TRBJ2-7; D tentatively reads TRBD1 or TRBD2 (5 bases each). CDR1 and CDR2 (germline): MNHNS, SASEGT. V gave up 8 bases and J gave up 1 base, with 12 bases separating them. This CDR3 region has 13 residues. The CDR3 nucleotides are TGTGCCAGCTGGGGGTTTCGGTCCTACGAGCAGTACTTC. Translating gives CASWGFRSYEQYF.

As to this clonotype: A clone one base away is much larger, so this may be a read error. The gene calls are TRBV12-3 or TRBV12-4 and TRBJ2-1; 10 bases fit TRBD2. This CDR3 has 16 residues. V was clipped by 7 bases and J by 3 bases; unmatched bases: 9. CDR3: CASISQSGGVYNEQFF. The CDR3 region has the DNA TGTGCCAGCATTTCCCAAAGCGGGGGGGTCTACAATGAGCAGTTCTTC.